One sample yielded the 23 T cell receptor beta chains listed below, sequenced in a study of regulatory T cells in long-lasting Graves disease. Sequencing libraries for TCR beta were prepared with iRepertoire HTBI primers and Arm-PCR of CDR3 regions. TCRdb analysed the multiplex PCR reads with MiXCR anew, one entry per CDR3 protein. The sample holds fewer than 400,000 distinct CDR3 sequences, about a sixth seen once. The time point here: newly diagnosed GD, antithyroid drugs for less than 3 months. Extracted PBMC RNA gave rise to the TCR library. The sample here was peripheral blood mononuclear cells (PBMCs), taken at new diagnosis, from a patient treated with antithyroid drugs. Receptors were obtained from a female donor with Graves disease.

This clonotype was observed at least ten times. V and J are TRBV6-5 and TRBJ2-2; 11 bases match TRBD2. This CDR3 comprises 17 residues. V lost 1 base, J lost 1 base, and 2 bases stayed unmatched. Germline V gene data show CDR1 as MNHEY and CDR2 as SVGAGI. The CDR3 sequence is CASSYFLAGGNTGELFF. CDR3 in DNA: TGTGCCAGCAGTTACTTTCTAGCGGGAGGGAACACCGGGGAGCTGTTTTTT.

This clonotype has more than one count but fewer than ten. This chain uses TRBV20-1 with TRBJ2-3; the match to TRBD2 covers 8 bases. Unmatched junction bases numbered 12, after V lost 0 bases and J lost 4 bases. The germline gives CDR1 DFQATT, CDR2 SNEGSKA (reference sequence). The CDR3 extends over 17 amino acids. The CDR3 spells CSARDQASGLQADTQYF. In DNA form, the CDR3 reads TGCAGTGCTAGAGATCAGGCTAGCGGGCTACAGGCAGATACGCAGTATTTT.

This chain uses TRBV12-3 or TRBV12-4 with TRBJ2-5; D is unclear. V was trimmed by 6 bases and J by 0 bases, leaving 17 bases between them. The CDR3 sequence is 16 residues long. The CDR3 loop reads CASSDRTGRYQETQYF. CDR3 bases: TGTGCCAGCAGCGATCGAACCGGACGGTACCAAGAGACCCAGTACTTC.

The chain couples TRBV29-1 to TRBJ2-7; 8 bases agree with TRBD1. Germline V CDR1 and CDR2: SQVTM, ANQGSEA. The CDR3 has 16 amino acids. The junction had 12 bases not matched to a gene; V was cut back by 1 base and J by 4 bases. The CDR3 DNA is TGCAGCGTTGAAGGTTGGGGACAGGAACAGGCGTACGAGCAGTACTTC. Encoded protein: CSVEGWGQEQAYEQYF.

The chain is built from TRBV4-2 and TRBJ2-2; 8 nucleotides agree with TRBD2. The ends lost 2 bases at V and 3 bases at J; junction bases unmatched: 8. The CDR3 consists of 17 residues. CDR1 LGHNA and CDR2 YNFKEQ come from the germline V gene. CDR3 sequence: CASSQSTAGGYTGELFF. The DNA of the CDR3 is TGTGCCAGCAGCCAATCTACGGCGGGGGGCTACACCGGGGAGCTGTTTTTT.

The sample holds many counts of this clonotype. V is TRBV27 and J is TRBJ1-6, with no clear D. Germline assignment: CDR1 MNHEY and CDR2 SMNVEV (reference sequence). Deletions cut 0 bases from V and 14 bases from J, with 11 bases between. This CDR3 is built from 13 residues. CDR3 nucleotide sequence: TGTGCCAGCAGTTTATCCCCGGACGCGTCCCTCCACTTT. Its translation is CASSLSPDASLHF.

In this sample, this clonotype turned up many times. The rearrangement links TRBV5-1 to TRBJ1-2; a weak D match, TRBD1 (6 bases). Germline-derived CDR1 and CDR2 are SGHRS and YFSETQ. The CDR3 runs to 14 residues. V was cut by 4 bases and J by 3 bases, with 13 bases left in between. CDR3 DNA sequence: TGCGCCAGCAGCCCCTCGACAGGAGACTATGGCTACACCTTC. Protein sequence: CASSPSTGDYGYTF.

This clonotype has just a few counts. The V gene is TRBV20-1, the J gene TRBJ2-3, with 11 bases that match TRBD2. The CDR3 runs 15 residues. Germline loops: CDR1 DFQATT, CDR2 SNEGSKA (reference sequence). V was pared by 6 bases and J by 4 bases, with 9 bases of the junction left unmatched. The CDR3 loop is CSAGTSGSHPDTQYF. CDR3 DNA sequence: TGCAGTGCAGGTACTAGCGGGAGTCACCCAGATACGCAGTATTTT.

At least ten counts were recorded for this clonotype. The CDR3 nucleotides read TGTGCCAGTAGACCTCCGGCGGGACAGGGGAAGGTCACCATATATTTT. It specifies CASRPPAGQGKVTIYF. This sequence joins TRBV19 and TRBJ1-3; 10 bases are a match to TRBD1. CDR1 and CDR2 (germline): LNHDA, SQIVND (reference sequence). The CDR3 sequence is 16 residues long. V was pared by 6 bases and J by 9 bases, with 14 bases of the junction left unmatched.

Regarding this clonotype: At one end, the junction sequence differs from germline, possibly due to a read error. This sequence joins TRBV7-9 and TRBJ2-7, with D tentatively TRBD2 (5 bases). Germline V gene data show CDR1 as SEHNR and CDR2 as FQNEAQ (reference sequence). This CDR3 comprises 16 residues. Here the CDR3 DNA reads TGTGCCAGCAGCTTGGAGGCTGGCGCCACCCCCTACGAGCAGTGCTTC. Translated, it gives CASSLEAGATPYEQCF. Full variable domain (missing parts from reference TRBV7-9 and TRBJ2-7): DTGVSQNPRHKITKRGQNVTFRCDPISEHNRLYWYRQTLGQGPEFLTYFQNEAQLEKSRLLSDRFSAERPKGSFSTLEIQRTEQGDSAMYLCASSLEAGATPYEQCFGPGTRLTVT.

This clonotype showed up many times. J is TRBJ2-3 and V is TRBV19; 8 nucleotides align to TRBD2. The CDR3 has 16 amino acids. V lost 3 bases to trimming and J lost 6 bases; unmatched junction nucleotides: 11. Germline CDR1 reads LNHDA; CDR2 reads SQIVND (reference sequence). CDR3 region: CASSIAPGLGGDTQYF. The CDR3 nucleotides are TGTGCCAGTAGTATCGCCCCGGGACTAGGAGGTGATACGCAGTATTTT. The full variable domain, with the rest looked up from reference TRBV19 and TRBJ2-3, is DGGITQSPKYLFRKEGQNVTLSCEQNLNHDAMYWYRQDPGQGLRLIYYSQIVNDFQKGDIAEGYSVSREKKESFPLTVTSAQKNPTAFYLCASSIAPGLGGDTQYFGPGTRLTVL.

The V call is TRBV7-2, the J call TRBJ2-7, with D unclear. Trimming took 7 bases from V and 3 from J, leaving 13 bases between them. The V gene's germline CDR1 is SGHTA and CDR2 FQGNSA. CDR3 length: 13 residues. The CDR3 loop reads CASNGYLDYEQYF. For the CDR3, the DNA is TGTGCCAGCAATGGCTACCTAGACTACGAGCAGTACTTC.

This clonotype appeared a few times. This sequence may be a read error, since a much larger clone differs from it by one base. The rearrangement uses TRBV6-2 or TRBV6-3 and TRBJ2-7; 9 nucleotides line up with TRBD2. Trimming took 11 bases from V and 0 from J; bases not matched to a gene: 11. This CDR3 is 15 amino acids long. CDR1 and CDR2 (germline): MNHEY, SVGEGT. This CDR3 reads CACALGGGASYEQYF. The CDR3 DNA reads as TGTGCCTGCGCGCTCGGCGGGGGGGCCTCCTACGAGCAGTACTTC.

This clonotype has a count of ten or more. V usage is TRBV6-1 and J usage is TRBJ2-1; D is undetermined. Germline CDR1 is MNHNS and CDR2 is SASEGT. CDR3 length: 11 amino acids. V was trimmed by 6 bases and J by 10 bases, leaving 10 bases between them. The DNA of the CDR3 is TGTGCCAGCAGAAGCACTTGGGAGCAGTTCTTC. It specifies CASRSTWEQFF.

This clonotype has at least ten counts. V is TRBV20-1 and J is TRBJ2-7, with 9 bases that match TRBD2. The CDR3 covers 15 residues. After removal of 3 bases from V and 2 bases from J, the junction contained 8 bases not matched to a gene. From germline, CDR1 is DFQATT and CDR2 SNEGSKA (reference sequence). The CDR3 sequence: CSARLTTSGTYEQYF. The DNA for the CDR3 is TGCAGTGCTAGGCTCACGACTAGCGGAACCTACGAGCAGTACTTC.

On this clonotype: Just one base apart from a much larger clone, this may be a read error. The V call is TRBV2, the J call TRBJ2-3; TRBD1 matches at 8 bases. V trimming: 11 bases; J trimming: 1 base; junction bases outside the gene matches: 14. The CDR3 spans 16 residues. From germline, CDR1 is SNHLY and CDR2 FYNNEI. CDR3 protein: CAGMRTGTVGTDTQYF. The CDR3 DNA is TGTGCCGGTATGCGGACAGGGACGGTAGGCACAGATACGCAGTATTTT.

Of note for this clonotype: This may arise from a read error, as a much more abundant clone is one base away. CDR3 bases: TGTGCCAGCAGCTTTAGCGGGAGTGAGAATGAGCAGCTCTTC. Amino acids: CASSFSGSENEQLF. V is TRBV11-3 and J is TRBJ2-1, with TRBD2 matching over 9 bases. CDR1 SGHNT and CDR2 YENEEA come from the germline V gene. CDR3 length: 14 residues.

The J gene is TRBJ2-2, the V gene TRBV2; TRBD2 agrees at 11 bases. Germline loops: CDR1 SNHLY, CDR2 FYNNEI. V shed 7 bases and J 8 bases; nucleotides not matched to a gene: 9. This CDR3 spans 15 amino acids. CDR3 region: CASKGTSGKLGELFF. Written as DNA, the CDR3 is TGTGCCAGCAAGGGGACTAGCGGTAAACTGGGGGAGCTGTTTTTT. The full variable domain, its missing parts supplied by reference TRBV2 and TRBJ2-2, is EPEVTQTPSHQVTQMGQEVILRCVPISNHLYFYWYRQILGQKVEFLVSFYNNEISEKSEIFDDQFSVERPDGSNFTLKIRSTKLEDSAMYFCASKGTSGKLGELFFGEGSRLTVL.

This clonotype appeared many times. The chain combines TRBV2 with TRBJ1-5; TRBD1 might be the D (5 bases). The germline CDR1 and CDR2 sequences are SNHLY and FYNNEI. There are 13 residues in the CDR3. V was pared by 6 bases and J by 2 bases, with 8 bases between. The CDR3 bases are TGTGCCAGCAGCCGGGACGGCAATCAGCCCCAGCATTTT. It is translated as CASSRDGNQPQHF.

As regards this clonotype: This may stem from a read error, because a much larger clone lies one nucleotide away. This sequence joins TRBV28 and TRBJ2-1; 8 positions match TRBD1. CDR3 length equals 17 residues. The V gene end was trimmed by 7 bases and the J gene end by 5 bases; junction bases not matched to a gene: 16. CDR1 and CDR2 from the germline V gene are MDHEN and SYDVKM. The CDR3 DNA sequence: TGTGCCAGCACCCCCCCCGGGCGCAGGGGGCCCGACAATGAGCAGTTCTTC. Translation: CASTPPGRRGPDNEQFF. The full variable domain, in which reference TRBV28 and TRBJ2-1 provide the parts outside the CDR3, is DVKVTQSSRYLVKRTGEKVFLECVQDMDHENMFWYRQDPGLGLRLIYFSYDVKMKEKGDIPEGYSVSREKKERFSLILESASTNQTSMYLCASTPPGRRGPDNEQFFGPGTRLTVL.

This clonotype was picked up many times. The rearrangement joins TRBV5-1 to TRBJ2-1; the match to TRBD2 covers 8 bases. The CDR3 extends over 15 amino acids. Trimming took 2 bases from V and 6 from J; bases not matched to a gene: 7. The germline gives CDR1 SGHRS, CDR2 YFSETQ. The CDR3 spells CASSFWTGGPNEQFF. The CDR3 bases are TGCGCCAGCAGCTTTTGGACGGGAGGGCCCAATGAGCAGTTCTTC. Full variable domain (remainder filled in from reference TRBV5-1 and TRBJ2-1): KAGVTQTPRYLIKTRGQQVTLSCSPISGHRSVSWYQQTPGQGLQFLFEYFSETQRNKGNFPGRFSGRQFSNSRSEMNVSTLELGDSALYLCASSFWTGGPNEQFFGPGTRLTVL.

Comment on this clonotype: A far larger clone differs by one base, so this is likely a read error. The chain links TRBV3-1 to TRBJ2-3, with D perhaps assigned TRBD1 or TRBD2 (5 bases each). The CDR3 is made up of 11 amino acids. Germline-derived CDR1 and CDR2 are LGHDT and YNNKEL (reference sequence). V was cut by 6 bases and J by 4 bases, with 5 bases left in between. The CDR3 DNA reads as TGTGCCAGCAGGGGGGCAGATACGCAGTATTTT. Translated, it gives CASRGADTQYF.

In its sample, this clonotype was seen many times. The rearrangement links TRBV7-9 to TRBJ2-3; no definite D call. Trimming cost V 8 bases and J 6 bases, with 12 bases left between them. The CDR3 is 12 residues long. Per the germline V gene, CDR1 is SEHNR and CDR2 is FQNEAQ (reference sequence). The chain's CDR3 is CASLLLGDTQYF. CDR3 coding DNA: TGTGCCAGCCTCCTCCTGGGGGATACGCAGTATTTT.